The rows below give T cell receptor beta chains drawn from one sample of a study of radiotherapy plus CTLA-4 blockade in lung cancer. Data came from immunoSEQ multiplex PCR; TCRdb stores just in-frame clones and leaves some out. The sample has over 60,000 clones, around 86% seen once; the top ten hold 35% to 45%. Sequencing was performed on peripheral blood, taken from a patient treated with radiotherapy plus ipilimumab. The receptors were sampled from a human donor with non-small cell lung cancer that progressed on radiotherapy plus ipilimumab. The CDR3 runs from the conserved cysteine through the conserved F or W. A D gene is named only where the DNA matches it firmly. Expanded clones are given a class, and other clones once, few, many or no size at all.

V,D,J,size,CDR3,DNA
TRBV7-9,NA,TRBJ1-5,NA,CASSWEGKQPQHF,TGTGCCAGCAGCTGGGAGGGGAAGCAGCCCCAGCATTTT
TRBV21-1,NA,TRBJ2-1,NA,CASSIRDPEQFF,TGTGCCAGCAGCATCCGGGACCCCGAGCAGTTCTTC
TRBV6-5,NA,TRBJ1-5,once,CASSSRGRGPQHF,TGTGCCAGCAGTTCTCGGGGGCGTGGGCCCCAGCATTTT
TRBV5-1,NA,TRBJ2-1,NA,CASSTSLGEGSDEQFF,TGCGCCAGCAGCACGAGCTTAGGTGAAGGGTCGGATGAGCAGTTCTTC
TRBV6-7,NA,TRBJ2-6,NA,CASSFVLRLQSRANVLTF,TGTGCCAGCAGTTTCGTCCTGCGTTTACAAAGTCGGGCCAACGTCCTGACTTTC
TRBV29-1,NA,TRBJ2-2,NA,CSVDKGYTGELFF,TGCAGCGTTGATAAGGGGTACACCGGGGAGCTGTTTTTT
TRBV6-6,TRBD2,TRBJ2-2,NA,CASSQLRSGRYGELFF,TGTGCCAGCAGCCAATTGAGAAGCGGGAGGTACGGGGAGCTGTTTTTT
TRBV7-9,TRBD2,TRBJ2-3,NA,CASSPSGLAGVTDTQYF,TGTGCCAGCAGCCCTTCCGGGCTAGCGGGGGTCACAGATACGCAGTATTTT
TRBV6-5,NA,TRBJ2-2,NA,CASSTGTLNTGELFF,TGTGCCAGCAGTACCGGGACTTTGAACACCGGGGAGCTGTTTTTT
TRBV14,NA,TRBJ2-5,NA,CASSQELGGLGETQYF,TGTGCCAGCAGCCAAGAACTAGGAGGGCTCGGTGAGACCCAGTACTTC
TRBV7-9,TRBD1,TRBJ2-7,NA,CASSAAGTGDYEQYF,TGTGCCAGCAGCGCCGCCGGGACAGGGGACTACGAGCAGTACTTC
TRBV6-6,NA,TRBJ1-2,NA,CASSGTGGSYGYTF,TGTGCCAGCAGCGGAACGGGGGGGAGCTATGGCTACACCTTC
TRBV7-2,NA,TRBJ2-1,NA,CASSLDPSVHNEQFF,TGTGCCAGCAGCTTAGACCCTAGCGTCCACAATGAGCAGTTCTTC
TRBV5-4,NA,TRBJ1-1,NA,CASSLNTEAFF,TGTGCCAGCAGCCTCAACACTGAAGCTTTCTTT
TRBV5-1,TRBD2,TRBJ2-1,NA,CASSLVGLAFSDEQFF,TGCGCCAGCAGCTTGGTAGGACTAGCGTTTTCCGATGAGCAGTTCTTC
TRBV7-8,TRBD2,TRBJ2-5,NA,CASSSPLAGVVETQYF,TGTGCCAGCAGCTCCCCGTTGGCGGGAGTGGTAGAGACCCAGTACTTC
TRBV27,NA,TRBJ2-3,NA,CASSLWGAPTDTQYF,TGTGCCAGCAGTTTATGGGGCGCGCCCACAGATACGCAGTATTTT
TRBV9,NA,TRBJ1-4,few,CASSVANEEKLFF,TGTGCCAGCAGCGTAGCGAATGAGGAAAAACTGTTTTTT
TRBV28,NA,TRBJ1-2,NA,CASRSRQAYGYTF,TGTGCCAGCAGGAGCCGACAGGCTTATGGCTACACCTTC
TRBV27,NA,TRBJ1-5,once,CASSLSSTGHNQPQHF,TGTGCCAGCAGTTTATCCTCTACAGGGCACAATCAGCCCCAGCATTTT
TRBV5-1,TRBD1,TRBJ2-2,NA,CASSLEGGAGNTGELFF,TGCGCCAGCAGCTTGGAAGGGGGCGCGGGGAACACCGGGGAGCTGTTTTTT
TRBV5-1,TRBD1,TRBJ2-3,NA,CASSSFSSGQGADTQYF,TGCGCCAGCAGCTCATTCTCGAGCGGTCAGGGGGCAGATACGCAGTATTTT
TRBV28,NA,TRBJ2-5,NA,CASSLQETQYF,TGTGCCAGCAGTTTACAAGAGACCCAGTACTTC
TRBV11-2,TRBD1,TRBJ2-2,once,CASSSYRGPLTNTGELFF,TGTGCCAGCAGCTCATACAGGGGCCCCCTTACGAACACCGGGGAGCTGTTTTTT
TRBV5-4,NA,TRBJ1-6,NA,CASSLAGVGSPLHF,TGTGCCAGCAGCTTGGCAGGGGTGGGTTCACCCCTCCACTTT
TRBV18,NA,TRBJ1-1,once,CASSPQLTANTEAFF,TGTGCCAGCTCACCCCAGCTGACGGCGAACACTGAAGCTTTCTTT
TRBV30,NA,TRBJ1-1,NA,CAWRRPMNTEAFF,TGTGCCTGGAGGAGGCCCATGAACACTGAAGCTTTCTTT
TRBV6-1,NA,TRBJ2-1,NA,CASSVQGSGDEQFF,TGTGCCAGCAGTGTACAGGGAAGTGGCGATGAGCAGTTCTTC
TRBV6-5,TRBD1,TRBJ2-2,NA,CASRLGQGNTGELFF,TGTGCCAGCAGACTGGGACAGGGGAACACCGGGGAGCTGTTTTTT
TRBV7-9,NA,TRBJ2-3,NA,CASSSQPLPDTQYF,TGTGCCAGCAGCTCTCAACCTCTTCCAGATACGCAGTATTTT
TRBV20-1,NA,TRBJ2-1,NA,CSASFGNEQFF,TGCAGTGCGTCTTTTGGGAATGAGCAGTTCTTC
TRBV28,NA,TRBJ2-5,NA,CASSLPQGRETQYF,TGTGCCAGCAGTCTACCCCAGGGGCGGGAGACCCAGTACTTC
TRBV10-3,TRBD1,TRBJ1-3,NA,CAISNPGQGSSTIYF,TGTGCCATCAGTAATCCGGGACAGGGGTCTTCCACCATATATTTT
TRBV5-5,NA,TRBJ1-1,few,CASSSVGRATEAFF,TGTGCCAGCAGCTCTGTGGGGCGGGCCACTGAAGCTTTCTTT
TRBV25-1,TRBD2,TRBJ2-1,once,CASSGSGSWRYEQFF,TGTGCCAGCAGTGGGAGCGGGAGCTGGAGGTATGAGCAGTTCTTC
TRBV20-1,NA,TRBJ1-2,NA,CSASPDYGYTF,TGCAGTGCGTCCCCAGACTATGGCTACACCTTC
TRBV6-6,NA,TRBJ2-1,NA,CASSFSLEQFF,TGTGCCAGCAGTTTTAGTCTAGAGCAGTTCTTC
TRBV7-8,TRBD2,TRBJ2-1,NA,CASSLVGGRVYNEQFF,TGTGCCAGCAGCTTAGTGGGCGGGAGGGTTTACAATGAGCAGTTCTTC
TRBV2,TRBD1,TRBJ1-5,NA,CASSDGQGSQPQHF,TGTGCCAGCAGTGATGGACAGGGGAGTCAGCCCCAGCATTTT
TRBV27,TRBD1,TRBJ2-3,once,CASRRQGAVADTQYF,TGTGCCAGCAGACGCCAGGGGGCTGTCGCAGATACGCAGTATTTT
TRBV28,TRBD1,TRBJ1-5,NA,CASRLGQGYQPQHF,TGTGCCAGCAGGTTGGGACAGGGGTATCAGCCCCAGCATTTT